The 8 T cell receptor beta chains given below trace back to one sample, sequenced in a study of blood T cell repertoires in COVID-19. The table came from immunoSEQ multiplex PCR; TCRdb's copy has only in-frame clones and leaves some out. The table lists tens of thousands of clones, 85% to 95% of them singletons, with 3% to 3.5% in the top ten. The sequencing sample was made of peripheral blood. These receptors were taken from a human donor in a cohort sampled during active COVID-19.

The chain recombines TRBV27 with TRBJ1-1, with TRBD1 as a possible D gene (6 bases). Trimming stripped 3 bases from V and 5 bases from J, with 16 bases between. The CDR3 is made up of 15 amino acids. Germline-derived CDR1 and CDR2 are MNHEY and SMNVEV (reference sequence). In DNA, the CDR3 is TGTGCCAGCAGTTTCGGGGGGGCTCGGGGGACTGAAGCTTTCTTT. It codes for CASSFGGARGTEAFF.

The chain couples TRBV9 to TRBJ2-7; perhaps TRBD1 as D (6 bases). The CDR3 length is 15 residues. The V gene lost 3 bases and the J gene lost 1 base, with 14 bases spanning the gap. In germline, CDR1 is SGDLS, CDR2 YYNGEE. DNA of the CDR3: TGTGCCAGCAGCGCCGACACAGGGTTGTCCTACGAGCAGTACTTC. Translating gives CASSADTGLSYEQYF.

V gene TRBV29-1 combines with J gene TRBJ2-2; 9 bases fit TRBD1. This CDR3 has 13 amino acids. CDR1 SQVTM and CDR2 ANQGSEA come from the germline V gene. V lost 6 bases, J lost 4 bases, and 3 bases stayed unmatched. The CDR3 loop reads CSVTGGRTGELFF. CDR3 DNA sequence: TGCAGCGTAACAGGGGGCCGCACCGGGGAGCTGTTTTTT.

CDR3 sequence reads: CASSPRATGELFF. The CDR3 nucleotides read TGTGCCAGCTCACCACGGGCGACCGGGGAGCTGTTTTTT. The rearrangement uses TRBV18 and TRBJ2-2; D not certain. V lost 1 base, J lost 5 bases, and 5 bases lay in between. CDR1 is KGHSH, CDR2 LQKENI, per germline. CDR3 length: 13 amino acids.

The CDR3 spells CASSPGQVENYGYTF. As DNA, the CDR3 is TGTGCCAGCAGCCCGGGACAGGTAGAAAACTATGGCTACACCTTC. This rearrangement joins TRBV5-4 to TRBJ1-2; TRBD1 matches at 8 bases. The trim removed 4 bases at V and 2 bases at J, leaving 7 bases unmatched. Germline values: CDR1 SGHNT, CDR2 YYREEE (reference sequence). The CDR3 runs to 15 residues.

The chain combines TRBV28 with TRBJ2-4; D uncertain. With 4 bases removed from V and 6 bases from J, the gap between germline ends came to 25 bases. CDR1 MDHEN and CDR2 SYDVKM come from the germline V gene. This CDR3 has 18 residues. CDR3 coding DNA: TGTGCCAGCAGTTCCACCCTGATGGCAGGTCCAAGAAGAAACATTCAGTACTTC. The encoded protein is CASSSTLMAGPRRNIQYF.

The genes are TRBV7-2 and TRBJ2-7; D is ambiguous. The germline CDR1 and CDR2 sequences are SGHTA and FQGNSA. The CDR3 extends over 14 amino acids. V lost 1 base, J lost 3 bases, and 10 bases lay in between. The CDR3 reads CASSLVEQLYEQYF. For the CDR3, the DNA is TGTGCCAGCAGCTTAGTAGAACAGCTCTACGAGCAGTACTTC. Supplemented by reference TRBV7-2 and TRBJ2-7, the full variable domain reads GAGVSQSPSNKVTEKGKDVELRCDPISGHTALYWYRQSLGQGLEFLIYFQGNSAPDKSGLPSDRFSAERTGGSVSTLTIQRTQQEDSAVYLCASSLVEQLYEQYFGPGTRLTVT.

This clone was found once. The genes are TRBV5-4 and TRBJ2-5; D might be TRBD1 (5 bases). The length of the CDR3 is 16 residues. Trimming left V 0 bases short and J 4 bases short, with 16 bases between. Germline CDR1 is SGHNT and CDR2 is YYREEE (reference sequence). This CDR3 reads CASSLGPTERSETQYF. The CDR3 region has the DNA TGTGCCAGCAGCTTGGGACCGACAGAGAGATCAGAGACCCAGTACTTC.